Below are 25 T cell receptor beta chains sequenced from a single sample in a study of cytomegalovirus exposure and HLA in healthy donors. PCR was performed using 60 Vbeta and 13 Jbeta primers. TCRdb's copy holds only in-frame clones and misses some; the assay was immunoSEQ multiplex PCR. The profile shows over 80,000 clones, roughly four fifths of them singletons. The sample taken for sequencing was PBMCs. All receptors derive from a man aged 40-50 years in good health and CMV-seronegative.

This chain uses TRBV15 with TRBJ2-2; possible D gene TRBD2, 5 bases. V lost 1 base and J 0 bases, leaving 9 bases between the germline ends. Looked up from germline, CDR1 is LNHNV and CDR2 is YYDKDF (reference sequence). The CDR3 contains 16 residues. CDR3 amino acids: CATSRGAGANTGELFF. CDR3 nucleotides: TGTGCCACCAGCAGAGGTGCCGGGGCGAACACCGGGGAGCTGTTTTTT.

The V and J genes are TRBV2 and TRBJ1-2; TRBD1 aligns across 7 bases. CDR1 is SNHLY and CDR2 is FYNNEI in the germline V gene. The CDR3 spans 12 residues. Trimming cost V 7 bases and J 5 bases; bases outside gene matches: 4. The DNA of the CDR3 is TGTGCCAGCAAGAAACAGGGGTATGGCTACACCTTC. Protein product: CASKKQGYGYTF.

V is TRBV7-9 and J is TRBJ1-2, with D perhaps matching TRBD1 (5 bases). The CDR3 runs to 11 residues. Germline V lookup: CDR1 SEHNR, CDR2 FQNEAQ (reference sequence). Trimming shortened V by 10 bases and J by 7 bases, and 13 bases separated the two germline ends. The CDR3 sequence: CAITGLGGYTF. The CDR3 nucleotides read TGTGCCATTACAGGATTAGGTGGCTACACCTTC.

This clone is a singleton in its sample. The CDR3 nucleotides are TGTGCCAGCAGTGCGGGATGGATTACCTACGAGCAGTACTTC. Translated, it gives CASSAGWITYEQYF. The rearrangement links TRBV2 to TRBJ2-7; D might be TRBD2 (5 bases). Germline assignment: CDR1 SNHLY and CDR2 FYNNEI. This CDR3 has 14 residues. The germline V and J ends were trimmed by 4 bases and 2 bases, with 12 bases remaining between them.

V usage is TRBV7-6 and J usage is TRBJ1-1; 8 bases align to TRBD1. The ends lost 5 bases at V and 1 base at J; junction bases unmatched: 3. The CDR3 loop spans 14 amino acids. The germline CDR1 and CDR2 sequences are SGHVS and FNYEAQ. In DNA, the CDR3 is TGTGCCAGCAGCCTAGACAGGGGGAACACTGAAGCTTTCTTT. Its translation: CASSLDRGNTEAFF.

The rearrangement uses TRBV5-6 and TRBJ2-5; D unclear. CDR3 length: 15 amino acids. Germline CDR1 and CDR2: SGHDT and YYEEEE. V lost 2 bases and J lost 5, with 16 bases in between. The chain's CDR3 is CASSFYFTEEETQYF. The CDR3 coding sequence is TGTGCCAGCAGCTTTTACTTCACCGAGGAGGAGACCCAGTACTTC.

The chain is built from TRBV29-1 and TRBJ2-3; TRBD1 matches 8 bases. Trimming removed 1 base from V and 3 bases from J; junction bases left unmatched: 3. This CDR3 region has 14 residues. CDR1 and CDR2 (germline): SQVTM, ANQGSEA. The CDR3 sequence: CSVEGRGQTDTQYF. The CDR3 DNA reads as TGCAGCGTTGAAGGCAGGGGGCAAACAGATACGCAGTATTTT.

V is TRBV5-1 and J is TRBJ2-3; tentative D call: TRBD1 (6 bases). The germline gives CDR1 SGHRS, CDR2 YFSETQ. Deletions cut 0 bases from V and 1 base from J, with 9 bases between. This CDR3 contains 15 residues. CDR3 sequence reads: CASSLGQEGTDTQYF. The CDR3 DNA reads TGCGCCAGCAGCTTGGGACAGGAGGGCACAGATACGCAGTATTTT.

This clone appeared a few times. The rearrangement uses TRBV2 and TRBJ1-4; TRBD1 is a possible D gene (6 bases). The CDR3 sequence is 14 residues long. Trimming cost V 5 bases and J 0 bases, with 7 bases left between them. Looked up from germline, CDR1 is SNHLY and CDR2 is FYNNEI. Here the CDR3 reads CASSSGATNEKLFF. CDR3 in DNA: TGTGCCAGCAGTTCAGGGGCAACTAATGAAAAACTGTTTTTT.

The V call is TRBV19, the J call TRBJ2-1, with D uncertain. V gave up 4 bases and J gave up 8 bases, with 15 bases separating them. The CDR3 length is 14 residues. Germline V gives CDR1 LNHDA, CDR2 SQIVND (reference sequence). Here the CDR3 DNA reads TGTGCCAGTAGTAGACTTCCCCCCGTAGATGAGCAGTTCTTC. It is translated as CASSRLPPVDEQFF.

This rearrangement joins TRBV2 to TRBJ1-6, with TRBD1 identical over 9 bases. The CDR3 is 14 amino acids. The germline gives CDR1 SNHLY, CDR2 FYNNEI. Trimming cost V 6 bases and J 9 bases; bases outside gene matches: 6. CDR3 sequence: CASRKETGGSPLHF. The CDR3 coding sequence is TGTGCCAGCAGAAAGGAGACAGGGGGTTCACCCCTCCACTTT.

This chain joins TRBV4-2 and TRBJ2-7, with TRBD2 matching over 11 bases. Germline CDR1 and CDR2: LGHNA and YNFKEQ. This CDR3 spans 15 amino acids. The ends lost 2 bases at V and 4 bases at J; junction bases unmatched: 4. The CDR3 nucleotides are TGTGCCAGCAGCCAAAGCCTAGCGGGGGGATACGAGCAGTACTTC. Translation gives CASSQSLAGGYEQYF.

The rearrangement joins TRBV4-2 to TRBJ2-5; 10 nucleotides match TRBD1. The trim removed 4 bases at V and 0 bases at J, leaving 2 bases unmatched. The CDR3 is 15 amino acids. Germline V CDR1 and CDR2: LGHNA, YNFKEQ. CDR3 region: CASSPGTGDQETQYF. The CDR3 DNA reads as TGTGCCAGCAGCCCGGGGACAGGGGACCAAGAGACCCAGTACTTC.

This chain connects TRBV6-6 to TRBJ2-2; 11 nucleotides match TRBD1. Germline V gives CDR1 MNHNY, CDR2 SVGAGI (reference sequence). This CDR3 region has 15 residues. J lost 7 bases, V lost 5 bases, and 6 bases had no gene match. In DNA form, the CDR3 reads TGTGCCAGCAGTCCTGGACAGGGGGCTTTCGGGGAGCTGTTTTTT. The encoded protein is CASSPGQGAFGELFF.

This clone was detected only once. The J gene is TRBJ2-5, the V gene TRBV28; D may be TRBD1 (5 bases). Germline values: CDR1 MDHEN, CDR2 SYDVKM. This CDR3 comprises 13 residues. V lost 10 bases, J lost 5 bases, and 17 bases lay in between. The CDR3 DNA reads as TGTGCCATCACCAGGACACTAAAGGAGACCCAGTACTTC. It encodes CAITRTLKETQYF.

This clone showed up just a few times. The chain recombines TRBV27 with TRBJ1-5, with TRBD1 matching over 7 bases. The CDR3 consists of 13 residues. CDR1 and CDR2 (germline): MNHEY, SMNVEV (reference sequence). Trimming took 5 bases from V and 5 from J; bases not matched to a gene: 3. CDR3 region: CASSGRGYQPQHF. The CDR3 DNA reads TGTGCCAGCAGTGGCAGGGGGTATCAGCCCCAGCATTTT.

CDR3 region: CASSGLAGYNSPLHF. The CDR3 DNA sequence: TGTGCCAGCAGTGGCCTGGCGGGCTATAATTCACCCCTCCACTTT. The chain joins TRBV14 to TRBJ1-6; D remains unclear. The CDR3 runs to 15 residues. Trimming removed 6 bases at V and 3 bases at J, with 12 bases between. Germline values: CDR1 SGHDN, CDR2 FVKESK.

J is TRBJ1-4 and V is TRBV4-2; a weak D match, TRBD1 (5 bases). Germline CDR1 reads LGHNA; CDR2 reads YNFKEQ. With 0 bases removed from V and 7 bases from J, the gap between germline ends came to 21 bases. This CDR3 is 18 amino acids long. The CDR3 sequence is CASSQDLSSRGRIEKLFF. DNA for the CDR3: TGTGCCAGCAGCCAAGATCTCTCGTCTAGGGGTCGAATTGAAAAACTGTTTTTT.

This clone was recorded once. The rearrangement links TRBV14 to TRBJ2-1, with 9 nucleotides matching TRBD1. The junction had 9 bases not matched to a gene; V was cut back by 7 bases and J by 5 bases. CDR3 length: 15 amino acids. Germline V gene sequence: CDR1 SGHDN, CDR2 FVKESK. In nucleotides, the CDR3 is TGTGCCAGCACCCCAGAGGGACAGGGTGACAATGAGCAGTTCTTC. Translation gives CASTPEGQGDNEQFF.

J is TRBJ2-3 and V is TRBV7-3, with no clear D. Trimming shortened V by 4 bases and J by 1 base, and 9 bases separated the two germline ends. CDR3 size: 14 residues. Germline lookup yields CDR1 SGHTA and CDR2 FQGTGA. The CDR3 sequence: CASSSLGGTDTQYF. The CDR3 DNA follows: TGTGCCAGCAGCTCCCTGGGCGGCACAGATACGCAGTATTTT.

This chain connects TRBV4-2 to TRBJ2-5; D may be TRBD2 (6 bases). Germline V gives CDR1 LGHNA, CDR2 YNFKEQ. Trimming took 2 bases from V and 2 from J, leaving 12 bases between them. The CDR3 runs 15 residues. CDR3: CASSQQRGRQETQYF. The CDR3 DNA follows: TGTGCCAGCAGCCAACAACGGGGGAGACAAGAGACCCAGTACTTC.

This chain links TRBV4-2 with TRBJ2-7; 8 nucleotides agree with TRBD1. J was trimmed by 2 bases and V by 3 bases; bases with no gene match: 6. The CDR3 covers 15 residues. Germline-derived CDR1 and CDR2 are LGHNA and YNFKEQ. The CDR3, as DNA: TGTGCCAGCAGCCAGAGGACAGGGTCAGCCTACGAGCAGTACTTC. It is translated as CASSQRTGSAYEQYF.

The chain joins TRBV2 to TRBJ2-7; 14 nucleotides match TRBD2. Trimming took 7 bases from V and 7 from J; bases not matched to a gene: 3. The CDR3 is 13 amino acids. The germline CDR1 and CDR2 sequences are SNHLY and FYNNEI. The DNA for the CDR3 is TGTGCCAGCACAGGACTAGCGGGGGGAGAGCAGTACTTC. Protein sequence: CASTGLAGGEQYF.

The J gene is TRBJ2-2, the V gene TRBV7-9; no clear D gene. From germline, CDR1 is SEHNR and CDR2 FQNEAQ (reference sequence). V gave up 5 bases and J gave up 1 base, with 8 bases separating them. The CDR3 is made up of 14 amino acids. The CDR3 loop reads CASSPRQNTGELFF. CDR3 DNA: TGTGCCAGCAGCCCCCGACAGAACACCGGGGAGCTGTTTTTT. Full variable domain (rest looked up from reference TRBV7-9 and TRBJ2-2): DTGVSQNPRHKITKRGQNVTFRCDPISEHNRLYWYRQTLGQGPEFLTYFQNEAQLEKSRLLSDRFSAERPKGSFSTLEIQRTEQGDSAMYLCASSPRQNTGELFFGEGSRLTVL.

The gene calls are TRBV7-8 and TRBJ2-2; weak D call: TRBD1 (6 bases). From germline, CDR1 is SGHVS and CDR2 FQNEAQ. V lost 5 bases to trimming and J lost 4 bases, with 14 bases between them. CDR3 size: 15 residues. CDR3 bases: TGTGCCAGCAGCCCCAGGGGTTCGGGCACCGGGGAGCTGTTTTTT. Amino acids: CASSPRGSGTGELFF.